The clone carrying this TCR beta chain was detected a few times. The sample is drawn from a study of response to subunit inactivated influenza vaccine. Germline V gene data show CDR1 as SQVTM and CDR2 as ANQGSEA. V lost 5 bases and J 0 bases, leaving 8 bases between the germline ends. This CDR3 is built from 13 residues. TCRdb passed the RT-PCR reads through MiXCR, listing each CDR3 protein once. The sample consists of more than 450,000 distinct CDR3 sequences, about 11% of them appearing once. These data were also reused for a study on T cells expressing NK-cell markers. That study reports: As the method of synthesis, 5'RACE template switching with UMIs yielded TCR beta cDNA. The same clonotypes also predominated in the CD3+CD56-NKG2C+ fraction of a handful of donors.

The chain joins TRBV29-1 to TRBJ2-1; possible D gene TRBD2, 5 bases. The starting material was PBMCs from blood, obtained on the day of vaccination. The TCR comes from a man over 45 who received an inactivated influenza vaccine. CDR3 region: CSVKRASYNEQFF. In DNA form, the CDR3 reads TGCAGCGTTAAGAGGGCCTCCTACAATGAGCAGTTCTTC.